This TCR beta chain came from a study of blood T cell repertoires in COVID-19. Turning to the study itself: Sites in the United States, Italy and Spain provided acute and convalescent COVID-19 samples. PBMCs, B-cell-depleted T cells, or T cells provided the cDNA or gDNA that made up the material.

In the original workflow: The assay estimated nucleated cells by amplifying reference gene primers. Sequencing used immunoSEQ multiplex PCR; TCRdb keeps in-frame clones, though not all of them. The V and J calls and clone size are taken from that table; D and trimming were inferred from the DNA. The profile shows fewer than 80,000 clones, roughly nine tenths of them singletons. Germline CDR1 is MNHEY and CDR2 is SVGAGI. The CDR3 spans 14 residues. Trimming took off 9 bases at V and 0 bases at J, with 15 bases between the two ends. The source is a woman aged 45-65 years with active COVID-19. The chain links TRBV6-5 to TRBJ2-7; D remains ambiguous. The sequencing sample was made of peripheral blood. This CDR3 is CASVPTKSSYEQYF. The DNA for the CDR3 is TGTGCCAGTGTCCCGACAAAGTCCTCCTACGAGCAGTACTTC.